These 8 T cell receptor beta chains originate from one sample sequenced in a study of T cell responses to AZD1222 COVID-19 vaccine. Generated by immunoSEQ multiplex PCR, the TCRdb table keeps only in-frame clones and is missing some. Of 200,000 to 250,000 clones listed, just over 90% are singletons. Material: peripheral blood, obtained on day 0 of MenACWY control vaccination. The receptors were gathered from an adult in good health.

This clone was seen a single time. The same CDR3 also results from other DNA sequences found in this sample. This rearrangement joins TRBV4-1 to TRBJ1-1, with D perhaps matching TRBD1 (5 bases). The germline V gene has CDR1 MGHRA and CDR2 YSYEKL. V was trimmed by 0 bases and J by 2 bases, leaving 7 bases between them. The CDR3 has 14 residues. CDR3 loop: CASSQDRGNTEAFF. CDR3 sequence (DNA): TGCGCCAGCAGCCAAGATAGGGGTAACACTGAAGCTTTCTTT.

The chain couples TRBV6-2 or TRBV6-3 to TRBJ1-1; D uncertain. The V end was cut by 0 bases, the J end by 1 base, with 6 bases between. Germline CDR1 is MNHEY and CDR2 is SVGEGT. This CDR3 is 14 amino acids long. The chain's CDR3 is CASSYSNRNTEAFF. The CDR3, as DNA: TGTGCCAGCAGTTACTCGAACAGGAACACTGAAGCTTTCTTT.

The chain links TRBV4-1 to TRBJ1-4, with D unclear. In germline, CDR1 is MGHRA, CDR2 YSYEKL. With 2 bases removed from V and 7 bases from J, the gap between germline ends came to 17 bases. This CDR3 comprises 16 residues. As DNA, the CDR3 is TGCGCCAGCAGCCAAAGGGAAGCCAGACGAGGTGAAAAACTGTTTTTT. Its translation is CASSQREARRGEKLFF.

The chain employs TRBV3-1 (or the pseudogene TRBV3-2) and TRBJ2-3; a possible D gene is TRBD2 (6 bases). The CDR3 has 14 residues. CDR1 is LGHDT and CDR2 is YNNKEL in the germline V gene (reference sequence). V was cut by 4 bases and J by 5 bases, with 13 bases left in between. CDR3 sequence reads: CASSPLRREDTQYF. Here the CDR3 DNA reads TGTGCCAGCAGCCCCCTTCGGCGGGAAGATACGCAGTATTTT.

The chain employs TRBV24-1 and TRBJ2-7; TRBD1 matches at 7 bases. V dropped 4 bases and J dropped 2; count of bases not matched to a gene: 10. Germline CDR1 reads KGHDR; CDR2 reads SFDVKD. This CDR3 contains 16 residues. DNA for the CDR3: TGTGCCACCAGTGACTCAGCCCTGGGACAGCCCTACGAGCAGTACTTC. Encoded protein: CATSDSALGQPYEQYF.

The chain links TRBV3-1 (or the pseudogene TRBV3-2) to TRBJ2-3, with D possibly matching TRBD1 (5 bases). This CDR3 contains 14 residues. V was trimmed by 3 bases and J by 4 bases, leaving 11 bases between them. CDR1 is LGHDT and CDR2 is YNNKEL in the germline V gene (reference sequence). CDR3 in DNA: TGTGCCAGCAGCCAGGATCCAGGGTCAGATACGCAGTATTTT. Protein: CASSQDPGSDTQYF.

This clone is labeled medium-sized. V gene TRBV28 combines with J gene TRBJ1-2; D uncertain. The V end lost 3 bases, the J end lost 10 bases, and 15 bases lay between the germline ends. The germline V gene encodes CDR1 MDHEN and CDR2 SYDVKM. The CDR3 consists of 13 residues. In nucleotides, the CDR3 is TGTGCCAGCAGTTTGTCCCCCGGGTCCCTCTACACCTTC. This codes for CASSLSPGSLYTF.

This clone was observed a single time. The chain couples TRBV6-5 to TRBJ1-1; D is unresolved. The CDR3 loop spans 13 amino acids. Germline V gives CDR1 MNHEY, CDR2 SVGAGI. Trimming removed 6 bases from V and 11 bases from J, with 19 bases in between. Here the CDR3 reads CASRTGAGPRAFF. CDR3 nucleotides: TGTGCCAGCAGGACGGGAGCCGGGCCTAGGGCTTTCTTT.